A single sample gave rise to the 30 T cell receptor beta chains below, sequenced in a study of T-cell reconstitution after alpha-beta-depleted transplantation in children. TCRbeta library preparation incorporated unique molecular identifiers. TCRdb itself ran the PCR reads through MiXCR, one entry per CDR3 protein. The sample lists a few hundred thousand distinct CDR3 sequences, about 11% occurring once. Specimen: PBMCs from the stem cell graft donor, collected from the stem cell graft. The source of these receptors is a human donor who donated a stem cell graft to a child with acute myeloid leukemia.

This CDR3 is CASSLVTGPAGAFF. CDR3 nucleotides: TGTGCCAGCAGCTTAGTTACGGGGCCGGCTGGTGCTTTCTTT. The J gene is TRBJ1-1, the V gene TRBV11-1, with a weak D call TRBD1 (5 bases). Germline V gene lookup returns CDR1 SGHAT and CDR2 FQDESV (reference sequence). V lost 1 base and J 11 bases, leaving 17 bases between the germline ends. The CDR3 length is 14 residues.

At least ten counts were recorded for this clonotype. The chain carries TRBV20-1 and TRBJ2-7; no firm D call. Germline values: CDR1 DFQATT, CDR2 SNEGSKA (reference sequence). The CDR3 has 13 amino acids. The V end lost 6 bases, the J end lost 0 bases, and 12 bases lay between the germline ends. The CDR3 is CSASRTDSYEQYF. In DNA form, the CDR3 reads TGCAGTGCCTCCCGGACGGACTCCTACGAGCAGTACTTC.

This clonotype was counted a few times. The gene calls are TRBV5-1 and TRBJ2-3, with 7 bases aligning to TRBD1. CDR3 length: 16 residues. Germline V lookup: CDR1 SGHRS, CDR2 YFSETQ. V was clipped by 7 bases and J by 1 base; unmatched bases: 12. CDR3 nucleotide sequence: TGCGCCAGCGGCCCAGAGACAGGGCGAGGCACAGATACGCAGTATTTT. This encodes CASGPETGRGTDTQYF.

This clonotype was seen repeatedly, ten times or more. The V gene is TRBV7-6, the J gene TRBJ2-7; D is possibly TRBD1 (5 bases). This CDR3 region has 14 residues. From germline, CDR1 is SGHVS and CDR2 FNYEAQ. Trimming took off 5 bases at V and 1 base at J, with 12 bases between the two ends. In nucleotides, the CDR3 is TGTGCCAGCAGCCCCAGGGCCGGATCCTACGAGCAGTACTTC. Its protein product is CASSPRAGSYEQYF.

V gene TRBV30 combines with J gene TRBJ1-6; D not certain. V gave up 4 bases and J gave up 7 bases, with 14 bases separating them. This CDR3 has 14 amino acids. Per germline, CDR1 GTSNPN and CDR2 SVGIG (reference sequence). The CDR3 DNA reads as TGTGCCTGGAAGATCAAAGGATCAAATTCACCCCTCCACTTT. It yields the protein CAWKIKGSNSPLHF.

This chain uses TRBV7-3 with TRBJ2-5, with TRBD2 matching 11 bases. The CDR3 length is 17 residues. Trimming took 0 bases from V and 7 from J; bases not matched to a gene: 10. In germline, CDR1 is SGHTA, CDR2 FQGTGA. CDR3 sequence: CASSLTGVAGGPLTQYF. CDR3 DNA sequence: TGTGCCAGCAGCTTAACCGGCGTAGCGGGAGGGCCGTTGACCCAGTACTTC. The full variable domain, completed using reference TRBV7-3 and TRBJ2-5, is GAGVSQTPSNKVTEKGKYVELRCDPISGHTALYWYRQSLGQGPEFLIYFQGTGAADDSGLPNDRFFAVRPEGSVSTLKIQRTERGDSAVYLCASSLTGVAGGPLTQYFGPGTRLLVL.

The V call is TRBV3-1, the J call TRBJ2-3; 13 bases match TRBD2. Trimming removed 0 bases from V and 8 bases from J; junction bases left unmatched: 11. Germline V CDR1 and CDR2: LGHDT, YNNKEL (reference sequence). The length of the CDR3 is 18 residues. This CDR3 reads CASSQDIELAGGKATQYF. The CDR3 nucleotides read TGTGCCAGCAGCCAAGATATAGAACTAGCGGGGGGGAAAGCTACGCAGTATTTT.

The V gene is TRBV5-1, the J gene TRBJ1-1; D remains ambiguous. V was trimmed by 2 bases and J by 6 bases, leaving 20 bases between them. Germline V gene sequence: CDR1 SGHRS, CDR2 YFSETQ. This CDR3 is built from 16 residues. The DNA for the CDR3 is TGCGCCAGCAGCTTAGACGGGAGAGGGAAATACGCTGAAGCTTTCTTT. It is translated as CASSLDGRGKYAEAFF.

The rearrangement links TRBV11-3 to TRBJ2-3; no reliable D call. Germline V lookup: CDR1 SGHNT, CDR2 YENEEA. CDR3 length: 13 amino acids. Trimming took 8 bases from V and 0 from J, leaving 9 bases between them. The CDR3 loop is CASSLFSTDTQYF. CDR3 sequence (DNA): TGTGCCAGCTCCCTCTTTAGCACAGATACGCAGTATTTT.

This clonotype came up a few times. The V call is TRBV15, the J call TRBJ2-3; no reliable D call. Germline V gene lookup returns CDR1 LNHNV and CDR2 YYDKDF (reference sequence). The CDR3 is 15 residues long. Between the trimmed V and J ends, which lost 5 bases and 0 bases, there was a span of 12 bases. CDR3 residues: CATSLVGSSTDTQYF. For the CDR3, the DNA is TGTGCCACCAGCCTCGTAGGTTCTAGCACAGATACGCAGTATTTT.

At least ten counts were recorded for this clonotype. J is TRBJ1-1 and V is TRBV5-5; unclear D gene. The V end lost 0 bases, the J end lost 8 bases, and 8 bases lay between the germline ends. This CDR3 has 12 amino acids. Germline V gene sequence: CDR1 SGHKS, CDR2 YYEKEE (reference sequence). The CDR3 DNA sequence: TGTGCCAGCAGCTTGGGAGCTGGGGAAGCTTTCTTT. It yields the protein CASSLGAGEAFF.

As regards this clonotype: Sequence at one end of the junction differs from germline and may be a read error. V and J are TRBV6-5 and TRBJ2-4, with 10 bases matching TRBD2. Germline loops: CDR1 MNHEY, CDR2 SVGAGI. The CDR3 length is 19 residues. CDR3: CASSSVGAGGLKAKNSQYF. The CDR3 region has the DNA TGTGCCAGCAGTTCCGTGGGAGCGGGGGGGCTTAAAGCCAAAAACAGTCAGTACTTC.

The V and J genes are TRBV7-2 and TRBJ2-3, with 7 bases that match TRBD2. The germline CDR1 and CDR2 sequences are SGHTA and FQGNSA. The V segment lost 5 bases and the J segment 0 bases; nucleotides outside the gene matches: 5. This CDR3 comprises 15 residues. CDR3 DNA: TGTGCCAGCAGCCGCGGGGGACCTAGCACAGATACGCAGTATTTT. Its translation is CASSRGGPSTDTQYF.

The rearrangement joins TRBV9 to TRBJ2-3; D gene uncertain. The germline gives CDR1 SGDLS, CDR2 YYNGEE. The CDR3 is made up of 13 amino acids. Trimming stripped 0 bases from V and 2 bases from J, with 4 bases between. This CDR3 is CASSVVITDTQYF. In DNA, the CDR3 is TGTGCCAGCAGCGTAGTGATCACAGATACGCAGTATTTT. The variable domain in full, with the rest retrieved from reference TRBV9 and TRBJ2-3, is DSGVTQTPKHLITATGQRVTLRCSPRSGDLSVYWYQQSLDQGLQFLIQYYNGEERAKGNILERFSAQQFPDLHSELNLSSLELGDSALYFCASSVVITDTQYFGPGTRLTVL.

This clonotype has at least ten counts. The CDR3 DNA reads as TGCAGCGTTGGATCCATCTCCTACGAGCAGTACTTC. This translates into CSVGSISYEQYF. V and J are TRBV29-1 and TRBJ2-7; D ambiguous. Germline CDR1 is SQVTM and CDR2 is ANQGSEA. V was clipped by 4 bases and J by 0 bases, with 7 bases between them. The CDR3 length is 12 residues.

The CDR3, as DNA: TGTGCCAGCAGCGGCGCTACGCAGTATTTT. This codes for CASSGATQYF. The chain links TRBV12-3 or TRBV12-4 to TRBJ2-3; D is unresolved. Trimming pared 6 bases from V and 8 bases from J, leaving 6 bases between. The CDR3 consists of 10 residues.

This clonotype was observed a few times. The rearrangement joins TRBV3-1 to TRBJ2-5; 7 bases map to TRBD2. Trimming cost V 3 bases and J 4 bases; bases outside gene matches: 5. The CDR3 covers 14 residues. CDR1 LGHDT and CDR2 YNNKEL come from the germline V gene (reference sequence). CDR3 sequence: CASSQNTGGETQYF. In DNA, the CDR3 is TGTGCCAGCAGCCAGAACACGGGAGGAGAGACCCAGTACTTC.

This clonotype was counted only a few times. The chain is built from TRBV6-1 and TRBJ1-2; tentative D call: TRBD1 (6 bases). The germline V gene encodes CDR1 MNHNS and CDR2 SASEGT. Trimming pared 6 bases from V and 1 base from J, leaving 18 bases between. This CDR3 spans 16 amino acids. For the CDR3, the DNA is TGTGCCAGCAGAGGGGGTACTGACAAACATAACTATGGCTACACCTTC. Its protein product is CASRGGTDKHNYGYTF.

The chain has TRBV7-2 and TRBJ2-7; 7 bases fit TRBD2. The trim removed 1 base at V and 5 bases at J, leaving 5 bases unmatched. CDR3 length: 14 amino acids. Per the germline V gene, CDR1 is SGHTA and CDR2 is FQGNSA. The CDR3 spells CASSLVGGINEQYV. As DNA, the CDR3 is TGTGCCAGCAGCTTAGTCGGGGGGATAAACGAGCAGTACGTC.

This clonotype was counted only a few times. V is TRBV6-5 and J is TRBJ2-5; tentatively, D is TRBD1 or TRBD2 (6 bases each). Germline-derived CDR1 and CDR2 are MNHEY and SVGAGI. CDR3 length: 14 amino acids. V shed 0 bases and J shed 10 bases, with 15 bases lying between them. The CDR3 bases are TGTGCCAGCAGTTACTCGGACGGAGGGGGTATCCAGTACTTC. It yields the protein CASSYSDGGGIQYF.

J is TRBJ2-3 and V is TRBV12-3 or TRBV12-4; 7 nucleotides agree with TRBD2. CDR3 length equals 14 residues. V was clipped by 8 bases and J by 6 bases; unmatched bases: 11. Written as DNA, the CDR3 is TGTGCCAGCCGAGAGGCGGGAGAGGCTGATACGCAGTATTTT. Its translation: CASREAGEADTQYF.

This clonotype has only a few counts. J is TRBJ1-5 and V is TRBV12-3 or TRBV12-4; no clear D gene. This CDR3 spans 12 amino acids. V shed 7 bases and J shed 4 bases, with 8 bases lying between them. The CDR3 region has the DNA TGTGCCAGCACATGGGCAAATCAGCCCCAGCATTTT. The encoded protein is CASTWANQPQHF.

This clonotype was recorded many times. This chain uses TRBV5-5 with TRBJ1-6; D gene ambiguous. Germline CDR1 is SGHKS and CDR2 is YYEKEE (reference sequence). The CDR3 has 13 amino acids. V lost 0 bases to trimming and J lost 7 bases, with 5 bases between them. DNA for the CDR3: TGTGCCAGCAGCTTGGACTTCAATTCACCCCTCCACTTT. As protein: CASSLDFNSPLHF.

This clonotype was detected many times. The CDR3 DNA sequence: TGCAGTGCTAGCGAGCGGGAGCCCTACGAGCAGTACTTC. Protein product: CSASEREPYEQYF. This chain uses TRBV20-1 with TRBJ2-7; 8 bases map to TRBD2. CDR3 length equals 13 residues. Germline V gene lookup returns CDR1 DFQATT and CDR2 SNEGSKA (reference sequence). V lost 3 bases and J lost 2; bases outside the gene matches: 3.

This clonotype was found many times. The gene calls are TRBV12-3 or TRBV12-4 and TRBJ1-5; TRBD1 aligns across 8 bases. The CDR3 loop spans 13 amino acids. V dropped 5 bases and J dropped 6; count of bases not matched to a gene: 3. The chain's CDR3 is CASSLTGGQPQHF. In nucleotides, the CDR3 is TGTGCCAGCAGTCTCACAGGGGGTCAGCCCCAGCATTTT.

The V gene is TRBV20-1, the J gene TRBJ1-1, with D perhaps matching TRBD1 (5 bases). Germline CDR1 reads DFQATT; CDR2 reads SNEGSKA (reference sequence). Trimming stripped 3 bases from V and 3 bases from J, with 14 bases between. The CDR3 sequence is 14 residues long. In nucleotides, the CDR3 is TGCAGTGCTAGGGCGGGGGGAGATCACACTGAAGCTTTCTTT. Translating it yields CSARAGGDHTEAFF.

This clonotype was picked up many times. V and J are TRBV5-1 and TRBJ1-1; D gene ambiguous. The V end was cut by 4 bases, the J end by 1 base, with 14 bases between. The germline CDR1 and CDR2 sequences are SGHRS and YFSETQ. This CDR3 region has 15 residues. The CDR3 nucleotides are TGCGCCAGCAGCCCTTGGACCCGAAAGAACACTGAAGCTTTCTTT. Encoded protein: CASSPWTRKNTEAFF.

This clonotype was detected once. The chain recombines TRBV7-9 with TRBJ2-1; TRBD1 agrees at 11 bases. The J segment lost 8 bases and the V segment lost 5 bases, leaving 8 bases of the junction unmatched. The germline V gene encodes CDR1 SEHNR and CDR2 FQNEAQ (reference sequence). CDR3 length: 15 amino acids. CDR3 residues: CASSTMGQGGHEQFF. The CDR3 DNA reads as TGTGCCAGCAGCACCATGGGACAGGGGGGGCATGAGCAGTTCTTC.

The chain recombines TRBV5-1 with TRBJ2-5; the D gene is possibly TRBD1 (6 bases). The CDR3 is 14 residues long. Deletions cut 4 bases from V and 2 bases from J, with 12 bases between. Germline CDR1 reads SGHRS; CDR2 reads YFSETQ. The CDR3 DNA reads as TGCGCCAGCAGCGCACAGGGATCTCAAGAGACCCAGTACTTC. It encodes CASSAQGSQETQYF.

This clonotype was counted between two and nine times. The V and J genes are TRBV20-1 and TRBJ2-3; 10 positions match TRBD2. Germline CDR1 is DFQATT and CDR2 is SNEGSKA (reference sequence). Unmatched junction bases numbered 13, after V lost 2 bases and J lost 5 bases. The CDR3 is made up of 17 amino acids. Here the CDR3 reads CSARRSSGGTRLDTQYF. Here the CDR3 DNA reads TGCAGTGCTAGAAGATCTAGCGGGGGAACGAGGCTAGATACGCAGTATTTT.